These 21 T cell receptor beta chains share one sample of origin, sequenced in a study of blood T cell repertoires in COVID-19. Profiling relied on immunoSEQ multiplex PCR, and the TCRdb table lists in-frame clones only, not all of them. The sample lists a few hundred thousand clones, approximately 83% seen once, with 2.2% in the top ten. The sample comprised PBMCs or T cells enriched from blood (not recorded which). The receptors shown here come from a young man who had recovered from COVID-19.

The V and J genes are TRBV7-2 and TRBJ2-3; tentative D call: TRBD1 (5 bases). Germline V gene lookup returns CDR1 SGHTA and CDR2 FQGNSA. The CDR3 is 15 residues long. Deletions cut 1 base from V and 6 bases from J, with 14 bases between. DNA for the CDR3: TGTGCCAGCAGCTTAGAATTGCAGGGCCCCGATACGCAGTATTTT. Translated, it gives CASSLELQGPDTQYF. Full variable domain (remainder filled in from reference TRBV7-2 and TRBJ2-3): GAGVSQSPSNKVTEKGKDVELRCDPISGHTALYWYRQSLGQGLEFLIYFQGNSAPDKSGLPSDRFSAERTGGSVSTLTIQRTQQEDSAVYLCASSLELQGPDTQYFGPGTRLTVL.

This clone was seen only a few times. The chain couples TRBV9 to TRBJ1-6, with 7 bases lining up with TRBD1. CDR3 length equals 15 residues. Germline V gene lookup returns CDR1 SGDLS and CDR2 YYNGEE. V lost 3 bases, J lost 9 bases, and 9 bases stayed unmatched. CDR3 nucleotides: TGTGCCAGCAGCGGGGGGACAGCAAGGAGTTCACCCCTCCACTTT. Protein sequence: CASSGGTARSSPLHF.

The chain is built from TRBV10-3 and TRBJ2-4; 9 bases are shared with TRBD1. In germline, CDR1 is ENHRY, CDR2 SYGVKD. The length of the CDR3 is 15 residues. The V and J ends lost 6 bases and 1 base, in that order; junction bases with no gene match: 4. CDR3 sequence: CAISGDREAKNIQYF. CDR3 DNA: TGTGCCATCAGCGGGGACAGGGAGGCCAAAAACATTCAGTACTTC.

This chain links TRBV7-3 with TRBJ2-5; TRBD2 agrees at 15 bases. The V and J ends lost 5 bases and 1 base, in that order; junction bases with no gene match: 5. The CDR3 loop spans 17 amino acids. CDR1 and CDR2 (germline): SGHTA, FQGTGA. The CDR3 sequence: CASSQGLAGGLQETQYF. The CDR3 bases are TGTGCCAGCAGCCAGGGACTAGCGGGGGGACTCCAAGAGACCCAGTACTTC.

The CDR3 sequence is CASSTRGTGSYNEQFF. CDR3 DNA: TGTGCCAGCAGCACTCGCGGGACAGGGTCCTACAATGAGCAGTTCTTC. This chain joins TRBV7-2 and TRBJ2-1; 9 bases are shared with TRBD1. This CDR3 has 16 residues. V was clipped by 5 bases and J by 1 base; unmatched bases: 6. Germline lookup yields CDR1 SGHTA and CDR2 FQGNSA.

This rearrangement joins TRBV6-1 to TRBJ2-3, with D hard to call. The germline V and J ends were trimmed by 2 bases and 5 bases, with 11 bases remaining between them. CDR1 and CDR2 from the germline V gene are MNHNS and SASEGT. This CDR3 has 14 amino acids. As DNA, the CDR3 is TGTGCCAGCAGTGAACATCCAGTCGAAGATACGCAGTATTTT. It translates to CASSEHPVEDTQYF.

This clone was counted only a few times. The chain carries TRBV11-3 and TRBJ2-2; D perhaps matches TRBD1 (6 bases). Per the germline V gene, CDR1 is SGHNT and CDR2 is YENEEA. Trimming took off 3 bases at V and 1 base at J, with 9 bases between the two ends. The CDR3 consists of 15 residues. CDR3 residues: CASSLDSLNTGELFF. CDR3 nucleotides: TGTGCCAGCAGCTTGGACAGCCTGAACACCGGGGAGCTGTTTTTT.

The chain recombines TRBV2 with TRBJ2-7, with D possibly being TRBD2 (6 bases). CDR1 is SNHLY, CDR2 FYNNEI, per germline. Trimming stripped 5 bases from V and 5 bases from J, with 10 bases between. The CDR3 length is 12 residues. CDR3 DNA: TGTGCCAGCAGTTATACTAGCCACGAGCAGTACTTC. Protein: CASSYTSHEQYF.

This chain connects TRBV7-8 to TRBJ1-1; 9 bases align to TRBD1. The CDR3 is made up of 13 amino acids. The V gene end was trimmed by 6 bases and the J gene end by 5 bases; junction bases not matched to a gene: 4. The germline V gene has CDR1 SGHVS and CDR2 FQNEAQ. The CDR3, as DNA: TGTGCCAGCAGGGACAGGGGATATACTGAAGCTTTCTTT. Amino acids: CASRDRGYTEAFF.

About this clone itself: Other DNA variants within this sample encode the same CDR3. In nucleotides, the CDR3 is TGCGCCAGCAGCTTGCAGGGGAACACTGAAGCTTTCTTT. Translation: CASSLQGNTEAFF. V usage is TRBV5-1 and J usage is TRBJ1-1; D is possibly TRBD1 (5 bases). The germline V and J ends were trimmed by 1 base and 1 base, with 5 bases remaining between them. The CDR3 totals 13 residues. Germline values: CDR1 SGHRS, CDR2 YFSETQ.

The chain employs TRBV6-5 and TRBJ1-3; no reliable D call. The CDR3 sequence is 15 residues long. The ends were cut back, 6 bases at V and 4 bases at J, with 16 bases in the middle. Germline V lookup: CDR1 MNHEY, CDR2 SVGAGI. CDR3 amino acids: CASRETRAWGNTIYF. As DNA, the CDR3 is TGTGCCAGCAGGGAGACGCGGGCTTGGGGAAACACCATATATTTT.

V usage is TRBV27 and J usage is TRBJ1-6; 8 positions match TRBD1. Per the germline V gene, CDR1 is MNHEY and CDR2 is SMNVEV (reference sequence). With V trimmed by 5 bases and J by 1 base, 13 bases remained unmatched. The CDR3 is 19 amino acids. CDR3 in DNA: TGTGCCAGCAGTGACCGGCGCAGGGGGCTTTTTTCCTATAATTCACCCCTCCACTTT. This encodes CASSDRRRGLFSYNSPLHF.

The chain uses TRBV23-1 and TRBJ1-5, with a tentative D call TRBD1 (6 bases). TRBV23-1 is treated as an ORF (open reading frame) with a function not yet certain. The CDR3 totals 12 residues. Trimming removed 6 bases at V and 7 bases at J, with 10 bases between. The DNA for the CDR3 is TGCGCCAGCAGAAACAGGGAGCAGCCCCAGCATTTT. Protein sequence: CASRNREQPQHF.

This clone was observed a single time. The V and J genes are TRBV30 and TRBJ1-3; D perhaps matches TRBD1 (6 bases). V gave up 0 bases and J gave up 10 bases, with 13 bases separating them. The CDR3 totals 13 residues. From germline, CDR1 is GTSNPN and CDR2 SVGIG (reference sequence). The chain's CDR3 is CAWSVGQGKTIYF. CDR3 sequence (DNA): TGTGCCTGGAGTGTGGGGCAGGGGAAGACCATATATTTT. The entire variable domain, with the rest obtained from reference TRBV30 and TRBJ1-3, is as follows: SQTIHQWPATLVQPVGSPLSLECTVEGTSNPNLYWYRQAAGRGLQLLFYSVGIGQISSEVPQNLSASRPQDRQFILSSKKLLLSDSGFYLCAWSVGQGKTIYFGEGSWLTVV.

This clone turned up a few times. J is TRBJ2-5 and V is TRBV9, with TRBD2 matching 7 bases. Per the germline V gene, CDR1 is SGDLS and CDR2 is YYNGEE. CDR3 length: 16 residues. The junction had 5 bases not matched to a gene; V was cut back by 0 bases and J by 0 bases. DNA of the CDR3: TGTGCCAGCAGCGTAGCTCTAGCGGCCAACCAAGAGACCCAGTACTTC. Residues: CASSVALAANQETQYF.

This rearrangement joins TRBV27 to TRBJ2-2; a weak D match, TRBD2 (6 bases). Trimming stripped 5 bases from V and 5 bases from J, with 12 bases between. Germline CDR1 MNHEY, CDR2 SMNVEV (reference sequence). CDR3 length: 14 residues. Here the CDR3 reads CASSKGLYTGELFF. The DNA for the CDR3 is TGTGCCAGCAGTAAGGGACTTTATACCGGGGAGCTGTTTTTT.

The gene calls are TRBV30 and TRBJ2-7; 8 bases fit TRBD2. The CDR3 covers 12 residues. V lost 8 bases to trimming and J lost 4 bases; unmatched junction nucleotides: 7. CDR1 and CDR2 from the germline V gene are GTSNPN and SVGIG (reference sequence). DNA of the CDR3: TGTGCCATCTCGGGGGGGGCTTACGAGCAGTACTTC. Protein: CAISGGAYEQYF.

The gene calls are TRBV7-9 and TRBJ1-5, with D perhaps matching TRBD1 (6 bases). Trimming left V 5 bases short and J 6 bases short, with 14 bases between. The germline V gene encodes CDR1 SEHNR and CDR2 FQNEAQ (reference sequence). CDR3 length: 14 amino acids. The CDR3 nucleotides read TGTGCCAGCAGCCCTGCGGGGGGCCCTCAGCCCCAGCATTTT. Translation gives CASSPAGGPQPQHF.

This chain links TRBV5-1 with TRBJ2-1; 7 positions agree with TRBD2. This CDR3 is built from 14 residues. The junction had 7 bases not matched to a gene; V was cut back by 9 bases and J by 1 base. The germline gives CDR1 SGHRS, CDR2 YFSETQ. The CDR3 loop reads CATGTTPSYNEQFF. The CDR3 nucleotides are TGCGCCACCGGGACTACCCCATCCTACAATGAGCAGTTCTTC.

CDR3 DNA: TGTGCCAGTACCTATACAGGGGTTAGCAATCAGCCCCAGCATTTT. Residues: CASTYTGVSNQPQHF. The J gene is TRBJ1-5, the V gene TRBV19; 7 bases fit TRBD1. Germline CDR1 LNHDA, CDR2 SQIVND (reference sequence). The trim removed 7 bases at V and 0 bases at J, leaving 6 bases unmatched. The CDR3 loop spans 15 amino acids.

The J gene is TRBJ2-4, the V gene TRBV19; weak D call: TRBD2 (6 bases). Per the germline V gene, CDR1 is LNHDA and CDR2 is SQIVND (reference sequence). The V gene lost 5 bases and the J gene lost 3 bases, with 11 bases spanning the gap. This CDR3 has 14 amino acids. DNA for the CDR3: TGTGCCAGTAGTGCCAGGAGGGACAAAAACATTCAGTACTTC. Translating gives CASSARRDKNIQYF.